The 17 T cell receptor beta chains below were found in one sample sequenced in a study of blood T cell repertoires in COVID-19. Here immunoSEQ multiplex PCR was the method, and the copy in TCRdb shows in-frame clones only, minus some. The data show 150,000 or so clones, roughly nine tenths seen once. Sample: peripheral blood. These receptors came from a woman aged 70-85 years with acute or convalescent COVID-19.

V usage is TRBV9 and J usage is TRBJ2-3, with 10 nucleotides matching TRBD2. From germline, CDR1 is SGDLS and CDR2 YYNGEE. Trimming took 0 bases from V and 3 from J; bases not matched to a gene: 10. CDR3 length: 18 amino acids. The CDR3 loop reads CASSVEIPGSGGTDTQYF. Written as DNA, the CDR3 is TGTGCCAGCAGCGTAGAAATCCCTGGTAGCGGGGGGACAGATACGCAGTATTTT.

The chain has TRBV23-1 and TRBJ1-6; the match to TRBD1 covers 11 bases. TRBV23-1 is marked as an open reading frame, function uncertain. CDR3 size: 16 residues. The ends lost 0 bases at V and 7 bases at J; junction bases unmatched: 2. Here the CDR3 DNA reads TGCGCCAGCAGTCAATCGGGGGACAGGGGGAATTCACCCCTCCACTTT. Its protein product is CASSQSGDRGNSPLHF.

V usage is TRBV19 and J usage is TRBJ1-3, with 7 bases aligning to TRBD1. Germline CDR1 and CDR2: LNHDA and SQIVND (reference sequence). Trimming at V came to 4 bases and at J to 3 bases, leaving 3 bases not matched to a gene. CDR3 length: 14 amino acids. The CDR3 sequence is CASSTTGVGNTIYF. CDR3 in DNA: TGTGCCAGTAGTACAACAGGGGTTGGAAACACCATATATTTT.

The V gene is TRBV2, the J gene TRBJ1-4; unclear D gene. The V gene lost 2 bases and the J gene lost 8 bases, with 12 bases spanning the gap. The CDR3 runs 14 residues. Germline values: CDR1 SNHLY, CDR2 FYNNEI. The CDR3 reads CASSEYRGEEKLFF. CDR3 sequence (DNA): TGTGCCAGCAGTGAATACCGGGGTGAAGAAAAACTGTTTTTT.

The chain employs TRBV18 and TRBJ2-1, with TRBD2 matching 8 bases. The germline gives CDR1 KGHSH, CDR2 LQKENI. J lost 5 bases, V lost 1 base, and 13 bases had no gene match. This CDR3 has 18 residues. For the CDR3, the DNA is TGTGCCAGCTCACCACTGCCGGTTCGAACTAGCGGAGACAATGAGCAGTTCTTC. Translated: CASSPLPVRTSGDNEQFF.

The chain has TRBV4-1 and TRBJ2-5; D is perhaps TRBD2 (5 bases). Germline assignment: CDR1 MGHRA and CDR2 YSYEKL. Trimming left V 4 bases short and J 7 bases short, with 16 bases between. This CDR3 has 14 amino acids. The CDR3 region has the DNA TGCGCCAGCAGCCCCGGGATCAGTACAAGGACCCAGTACTTC. Translating gives CASSPGISTRTQYF.

This chain connects TRBV19 to TRBJ2-7; D is uncertain. The CDR3 extends over 14 amino acids. Between the trimmed V and J ends, which lost 5 bases and 0 bases, there was a span of 11 bases. Germline CDR1 is LNHDA and CDR2 is SQIVND (reference sequence). The CDR3 loop reads CASSLYLFSYEQYF. As DNA, the CDR3 is TGTGCCAGTAGTCTATACCTCTTCTCCTACGAGCAGTACTTC.

The genes are TRBV7-9 and TRBJ1-5, with D unresolved. V lost 5 bases and J lost 6, with 11 bases in between. The CDR3 covers 13 residues. Germline assignment: CDR1 SEHNR and CDR2 FQNEAQ (reference sequence). This CDR3 is CASSQGRVQPQHF. CDR3 nucleotide sequence: TGTGCCAGCAGCCAAGGGAGGGTTCAGCCCCAGCATTTT. Using reference TRBV7-9 and TRBJ1-5 for the parts outside the CDR3, the full variable domain is DTGVSQNPRHKITKRGQNVTFRCDPISEHNRLYWYRQTLGQGPEFLTYFQNEAQLEKSRLLSDRFSAERPKGSFSTLEIQRTEQGDSAMYLCASSQGRVQPQHFGDGTRLSIL.

In its sample, this clone was seen a few times. The chain carries TRBV6-2 or TRBV6-3 and TRBJ2-1; 9 bases are shared with TRBD2. The CDR3 totals 18 residues. The germline CDR1 and CDR2 sequences are MNHEY and SVGEGT. Germline trimming cut 0 bases from V and 1 base from J; bases unmatched to any gene: 7. In DNA form, the CDR3 reads TGTGCCAGCAGTTACTCGCGTAGCGGGGGCGAATCCTACAATGAGCAGTTCTTC. Translation gives CASSYSRSGGESYNEQFF.

V gene TRBV29-1 combines with J gene TRBJ2-7; 11 bases align to TRBD1. CDR1 is SQVTM, CDR2 ANQGSEA, per germline. The CDR3 length is 14 residues. V gave up 6 bases and J gave up 6 bases; unmatched junction bases: 10. As DNA, the CDR3 is TGCAGCGTCAGCGGGACAGGGGGTCTTGGCGAGCAGTACTTC. Residues: CSVSGTGGLGEQYF.

The CDR3 protein is CASSLSSGDDTQYF. CDR3 in DNA: TGTGCCAGCAGCCTCTCCAGCGGGGACGATACGCAGTATTTT. The gene calls are TRBV6-5 and TRBJ2-3; 7 bases align to TRBD2. V lost 6 bases and J lost 6; bases outside the gene matches: 9. The germline V gene encodes CDR1 MNHEY and CDR2 SVGAGI. The length of the CDR3 is 14 residues.

This clone appeared a single time. V and J are TRBV28 and TRBJ2-7; 12 nucleotides match TRBD2. Germline CDR1 and CDR2: MDHEN and SYDVKM. CDR3 length: 22 amino acids. V lost 3 bases to trimming and J lost 2 bases; unmatched junction nucleotides: 23. CDR3 region: CASSFGLAGPPEPLFAPYEQYF. The CDR3 bases are TGTGCCAGCAGTTTCGGACTAGCGGGACCGCCCGAACCCCTCTTCGCACCCTACGAGCAGTACTTC.

The rearrangement links TRBV28 to TRBJ1-1, with a possible D match to TRBD1 (5 bases). The V gene's germline CDR1 is MDHEN and CDR2 SYDVKM. V dropped 5 bases and J dropped 2 bases, with 9 bases sitting between them. The CDR3 is made up of 13 amino acids. CDR3 sequence reads: CASSRQFNTEAFF. The DNA for the CDR3 is TGTGCCAGCAGTCGACAGTTTAACACTGAAGCTTTCTTT. Full variable domain (remainder filled in from reference TRBV28 and TRBJ1-1): DVKVTQSSRYLVKRTGEKVFLECVQDMDHENMFWYRQDPGLGLRLIYFSYDVKMKEKGDIPEGYSVSREKKERFSLILESASTNQTSMYLCASSRQFNTEAFFGQGTRLTVV.

The rearrangement joins TRBV5-1 to TRBJ2-7; D is undetermined. The germline V and J ends were trimmed by 0 bases and 0 bases, with 10 bases remaining between them. CDR1 SGHRS and CDR2 YFSETQ come from the germline V gene. There are 15 residues in the CDR3. The CDR3 sequence is CASSLGQAGSYEQYF. The CDR3 DNA reads TGCGCCAGCAGCTTGGGCCAGGCAGGCTCCTACGAGCAGTACTTC.

V usage is TRBV19 and J usage is TRBJ1-5; 10 bases agree with TRBD1. Germline V gene data show CDR1 as LNHDA and CDR2 as SQIVND (reference sequence). V dropped 5 bases and J dropped 8; count of bases not matched to a gene: 12. The CDR3 is 16 amino acids. For the CDR3, the DNA is TGTGCCAGTAGTGTCAGGACAGGGGGGGATATTAAGCCCCAGCATTTT. It translates to CASSVRTGGDIKPQHF.

V usage is TRBV7-2 and J usage is TRBJ2-3; D is unclear. Deletions cut 1 base from V and 4 bases from J, with 9 bases between. CDR3 length equals 14 residues. Per the germline V gene, CDR1 is SGHTA and CDR2 is FQGNSA. The CDR3 DNA reads TGTGCCAGCAGCTTAGTTTGGAGCGCAGATACGCAGTATTTT. Translating gives CASSLVWSADTQYF.

As for this clone: Within the sample, other DNA sequences also encode this same CDR3. The chain uses TRBV29-1 and TRBJ1-5; D is ambiguous. V lost 6 bases and J 0 bases, leaving 9 bases between the germline ends. The CDR3 contains 13 residues. CDR1 is SQVTM and CDR2 is ANQGSEA in the germline V gene. This CDR3 is CSVAENSNQPQHF. The CDR3 DNA sequence: TGCAGCGTGGCAGAAAATAGCAATCAGCCCCAGCATTTT.